This TCR beta chain was documented in a study of T-cell memory formation after mild COVID-19. Study-level points and caveats: The study detected some responding clones in pre-infection memory, suggesting cross-reactive memory joined.

CDR3 length: 12 residues. V was cut by 5 bases and J by 6 bases, with 10 bases left in between. The germline V gene has CDR1 SGHVS and CDR2 FNYEAQ. Points on this clonotype: The antigen remains undetermined.

After 5'RACE with constant-segment primers, TCR alpha and TCR beta cDNA libraries carrying sample barcodes and UMIs were obtained. Each CDR3 protein is one row after TCRdb ran MiXCR on the 5' RACE reads. This table holds roughly 150,000 distinct CDR3 sequences, around 14% found once. Sequencing was done on a sample of PBMCs or a T cell subset sorted from them (not recorded which). The receptor was derived from an adult woman who had mild COVID-19 (a few samples of this study predate the infection). Cell type and time point are not known. The genes are TRBV7-6 and TRBJ1-1; D remains unclear. In DNA, the CDR3 is TGTGCCAGCAGCCCGCCCCATTCTGAAGCTTTCTTT. This encodes CASSPPHSEAFF.